Shown below are 2 T cell receptor beta chains from a single sample sequenced in a study of response to subunit inactivated influenza vaccine. TCRdb reprocessed the RT-PCR reads with MiXCR, giving one entry per CDR3 protein. The table has around 490,000 distinct CDR3 sequences, roughly 8.2% seen once; the top ten hold about an eighth. Sequencing was performed on PBMCs from blood, taken roughly 24 months after vaccination. These receptors all come from a man between 50 and 70 years old who received an inactivated influenza vaccine.

In its sample, this clonotype was seen many times. This rearrangement joins TRBV11-2 to TRBJ2-5; no clear D. Germline V lookup: CDR1 SGHAT, CDR2 FQNNGV. V lost 5 bases and J lost 5, with 6 bases in between. The CDR3 covers 11 residues. The DNA of the CDR3 is TGTGCCAGCAGCGGTGCGGAGACCCAGTACTTC. As protein: CASSGAETQYF.

This clonotype was seen many times. The V call is TRBV25-1, the J call TRBJ2-3; either TRBD1 or TRBD2 may supply D (5 bases each). V was trimmed by 4 bases and J by 5 bases, leaving 16 bases between them. Germline assignment: CDR1 MGHDK and CDR2 SYGVNS. The CDR3 has 15 amino acids. CDR3 nucleotide sequence: TGTGCCAGCAGTGCACGCCGGGACCACCTAGATACGCAGTATTTT. Encoded protein: CASSARRDHLDTQYF.